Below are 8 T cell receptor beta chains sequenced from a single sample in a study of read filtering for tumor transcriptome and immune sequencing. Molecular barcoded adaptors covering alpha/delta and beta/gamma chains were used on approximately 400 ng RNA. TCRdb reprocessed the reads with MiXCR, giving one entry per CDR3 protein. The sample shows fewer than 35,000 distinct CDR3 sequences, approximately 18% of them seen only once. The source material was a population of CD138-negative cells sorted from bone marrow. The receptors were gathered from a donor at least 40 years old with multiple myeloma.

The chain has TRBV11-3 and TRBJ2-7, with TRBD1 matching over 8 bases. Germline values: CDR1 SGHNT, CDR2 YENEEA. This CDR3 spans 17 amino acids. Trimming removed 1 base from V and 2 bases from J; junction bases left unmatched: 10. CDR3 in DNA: TGTGCCAGCAGCTTAGCAGCGACAGGGGATTCGACCTACGAGCAGTACTTC. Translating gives CASSLAATGDSTYEQYF.

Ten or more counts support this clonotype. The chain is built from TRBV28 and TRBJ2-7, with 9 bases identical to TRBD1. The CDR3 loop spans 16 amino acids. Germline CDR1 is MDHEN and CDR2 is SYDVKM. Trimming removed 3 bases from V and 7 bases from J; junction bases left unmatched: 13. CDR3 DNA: TGTGCCAGCAGTTTTGCGTCTACAGGGGGCGAAGAAGAGCAGTACTTC. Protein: CASSFASTGGEEEQYF.

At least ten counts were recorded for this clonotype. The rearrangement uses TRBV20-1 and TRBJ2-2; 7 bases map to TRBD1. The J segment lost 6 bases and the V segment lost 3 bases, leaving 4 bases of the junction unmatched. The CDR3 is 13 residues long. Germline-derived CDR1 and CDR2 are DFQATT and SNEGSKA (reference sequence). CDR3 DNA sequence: TGCAGTGCTAGGCAGGGGGTGGCCGGGGAGCTGTTTTTT. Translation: CSARQGVAGELFF.

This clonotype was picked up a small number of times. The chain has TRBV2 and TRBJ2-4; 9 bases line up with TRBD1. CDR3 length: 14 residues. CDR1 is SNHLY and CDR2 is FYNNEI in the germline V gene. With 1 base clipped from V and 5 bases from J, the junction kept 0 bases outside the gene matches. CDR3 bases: TGTGCCAGCAGTGAAGGGACAGGGGAAAACATTCAGTACTTC. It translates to CASSEGTGENIQYF.

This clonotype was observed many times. CDR3 amino acids: CSARVMASQSYEQYF. The CDR3 DNA reads TGCAGTGCTAGAGTCATGGCATCTCAATCCTACGAGCAGTACTTC. The rearrangement links TRBV20-1 to TRBJ2-7; D ambiguous. CDR3 length: 15 residues. Trimming stripped 1 base from V and 1 base from J, with 14 bases between. Germline V gene lookup returns CDR1 DFQATT and CDR2 SNEGSKA (reference sequence).

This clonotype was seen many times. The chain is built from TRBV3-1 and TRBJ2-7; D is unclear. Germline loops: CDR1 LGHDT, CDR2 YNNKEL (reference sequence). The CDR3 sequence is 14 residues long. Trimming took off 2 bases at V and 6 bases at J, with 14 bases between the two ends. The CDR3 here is CASSQSFSTLEQYF. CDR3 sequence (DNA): TGTGCCAGCAGCCAATCGTTTAGCACTCTCGAGCAGTACTTC.

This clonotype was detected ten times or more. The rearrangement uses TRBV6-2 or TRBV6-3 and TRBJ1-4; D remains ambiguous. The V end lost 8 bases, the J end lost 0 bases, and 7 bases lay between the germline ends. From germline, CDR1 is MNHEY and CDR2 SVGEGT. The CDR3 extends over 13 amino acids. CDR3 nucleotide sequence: TGTGCCAGCTTGACACCAACTAATGAAAAACTGTTTTTT. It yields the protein CASLTPTNEKLFF.

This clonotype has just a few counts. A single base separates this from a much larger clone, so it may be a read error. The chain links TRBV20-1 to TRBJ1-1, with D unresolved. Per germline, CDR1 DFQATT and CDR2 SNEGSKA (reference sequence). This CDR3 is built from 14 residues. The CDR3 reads CSARSAGLNTVAFF. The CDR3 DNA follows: TGCAGTGCTAGGAGCGCTGGCCTCAACACTGTAGCTTTCTTT.